Following are 24 T cell receptor beta chains from one sample sequenced in a study of cytomegalovirus exposure and HLA in healthy donors. Profiling relied on immunoSEQ multiplex PCR, and the TCRdb table lists in-frame clones only, not all of them. The table lists tens of thousands of clones, approximately 93% of them singletons. The sample taken for sequencing was PBMCs. These receptors were taken from a woman in her twenties or thirties in good health and CMV-seropositive.

This clone was seen a single time. The J gene is TRBJ2-7, the V gene TRBV14; D perhaps matches TRBD1 (6 bases). The CDR3 has 14 residues. Per the germline V gene, CDR1 is SGHDN and CDR2 is FVKESK. The V gene lost 2 bases and the J gene lost 2 bases, with 10 bases spanning the gap. The CDR3 DNA reads TGTGCCAGCAGCCAACGGACAGCAGCCTACGAGCAGTACTTC. Translated, it gives CASSQRTAAYEQYF.

The chain has TRBV5-4 and TRBJ2-3; possibly TRBD2 for D (5 bases). The V gene lost 7 bases and the J gene lost 2 bases, with 17 bases spanning the gap. Germline V gene sequence: CDR1 SGHNT, CDR2 YYREEE (reference sequence). The CDR3 has 15 amino acids. The CDR3 here is CASLKRVGDTDTQYF. The CDR3 nucleotides are TGTGCCAGCCTCAAGAGGGTCGGAGACACAGATACGCAGTATTTT.

The rearrangement joins TRBV18 to TRBJ2-5; possibly TRBD2 for D (5 bases). The CDR3 length is 14 residues. Trimming took 2 bases from V and 4 from J, leaving 11 bases between them. Germline assignment: CDR1 KGHSH and CDR2 LQKENI. DNA of the CDR3: TGTGCCAGCTCACCAGTGACGGCGGGAGAGACCCAGTACTTC. Amino acid sequence: CASSPVTAGETQYF. The variable domain in full, completed from reference TRBV18 and TRBJ2-5, reads NAGVMQNPRHLVRRRGQEARLRCSPMKGHSHVYWYRQLPEEGLKFMVYLQKENIIDESGMPKERFSAEFPKEGPSILRIQQVVRGDSAAYFCASSPVTAGETQYFGPGTRLLVL.

V gene TRBV28 combines with J gene TRBJ1-3; D is uncertain. V was trimmed by 5 bases and J by 0 bases, leaving 11 bases between them. The germline CDR1 and CDR2 sequences are MDHEN and SYDVKM. The CDR3 is 15 residues long. The CDR3 DNA follows: TGTGCCAGCAGTCCTCAGGTATACTCTGGAAACACCATATATTTT. The encoded protein is CASSPQVYSGNTIYF.

The V gene is TRBV5-1, the J gene TRBJ1-1, with TRBD1 as a possible D gene (6 bases). V was trimmed by 0 bases and J by 11 bases, leaving 17 bases between them. The CDR3 extends over 14 amino acids. Germline CDR1 is SGHRS and CDR2 is YFSETQ. CDR3 loop: CASSLEARGAVAFF. The CDR3 nucleotides read TGCGCCAGCAGCTTGGAAGCCAGGGGCGCGGTTGCTTTCTTT.

The table lists this clone with a count of one. The V call is TRBV28, the J call TRBJ2-5; 9 nucleotides align to TRBD1. V was clipped by 2 bases and J by 0 bases; unmatched bases: 1. The CDR3 runs to 15 residues. CDR1 is MDHEN, CDR2 SYDVKM, per germline. The chain's CDR3 is CASSLDRGDQETQYF. In DNA, the CDR3 is TGTGCCAGCAGTTTAGACAGGGGGGACCAAGAGACCCAGTACTTC.

The CDR3 DNA reads as TGTGCCAGCAGTCCACAATCTAGCGTCCGGGAGACCCAGTACTTC. Translated, it gives CASSPQSSVRETQYF. This rearrangement joins TRBV9 to TRBJ2-5; a possible D gene is TRBD2 (6 bases). Germline lookup yields CDR1 SGDLS and CDR2 YYNGEE. This CDR3 has 15 residues. V was cut by 5 bases and J by 5 bases, with 19 bases left in between.

The V gene is TRBV7-8, the J gene TRBJ2-1, with a possible D match to TRBD2 (6 bases). Germline V CDR1 and CDR2: SGHVS, FQNEAQ. The CDR3 totals 14 residues. V lost 5 bases to trimming and J lost 13 bases, with 21 bases between them. The DNA of the CDR3 is TGTGCCAGCAGCCATACGGGGCGGGAACTAAGTCAGTTCTTC. This encodes CASSHTGRELSQFF.

The chain is built from TRBV28 and TRBJ2-3; perhaps TRBD1 as D (5 bases). V gave up 2 bases and J gave up 0 bases, with 18 bases separating them. In germline, CDR1 is MDHEN, CDR2 SYDVKM. The CDR3 loop spans 18 amino acids. The CDR3 DNA reads TGTGCCAGCAGTTTACATACGTACAGGAGCCCTAGCACAGATACGCAGTATTTT. Protein product: CASSLHTYRSPSTDTQYF.

This clone was detected only once. The V gene is TRBV4-3, the J gene TRBJ1-4; D possibly corresponds to TRBD1 (5 bases). Germline CDR1 reads LGHNA; CDR2 reads YSLEER. V lost 0 bases and J lost 8, with 10 bases in between. The length of the CDR3 is 14 residues. The CDR3 DNA reads as TGCGCCAGCAGCCAAGACAGGGTAGGAGAAAAACTGTTTTTT. Residues: CASSQDRVGEKLFF.

The CDR3 DNA reads as TGTGCCTGGAGTATGGGTAGCGGGAGGTTAAATGAGCAGTTCTTC. It codes for CAWSMGSGRLNEQFF. The gene calls are TRBV30 and TRBJ2-1; 10 positions agree with TRBD2. Germline trimming cut 2 bases from V and 7 bases from J; bases unmatched to any gene: 8. Germline V gene sequence: CDR1 GTSNPN, CDR2 SVGIG (reference sequence). This CDR3 comprises 15 residues.

The genes are TRBV7-7 and TRBJ1-2; 7 nucleotides match TRBD1. The CDR3 is made up of 18 amino acids. Trimming removed 1 base from V and 2 bases from J; junction bases left unmatched: 13. In germline, CDR1 is SSHAT, CDR2 FNYEAQ (reference sequence). The CDR3 sequence: CASSLGKAGTDENYGYTF. The CDR3, as DNA: TGTGCCAGCAGCTTAGGAAAGGCCGGGACAGATGAAAACTATGGCTACACCTTC.

Here the CDR3 reads CSVMDRGLVEQYF. The CDR3 DNA reads TGCAGCGTCATGGACAGGGGGCTTGTGGAGCAGTACTTC. This chain links TRBV29-1 with TRBJ2-7; 11 positions agree with TRBD1. V shed 6 bases, J shed 7 bases, and the junction held 8 bases outside the gene matches. Per germline, CDR1 SQVTM and CDR2 ANQGSEA. This CDR3 contains 13 residues.

The chain couples TRBV5-1 to TRBJ2-5, with D uncertain. V lost 1 base and J lost 1, with 8 bases in between. There are 14 residues in the CDR3. Germline lookup yields CDR1 SGHRS and CDR2 YFSETQ. CDR3 residues: CASSLSGSQETQYF. The CDR3 DNA follows: TGCGCCAGCAGCTTGTCAGGATCCCAAGAGACCCAGTACTTC.

This chain joins TRBV27 and TRBJ2-7; TRBD2 aligns across 13 bases. The CDR3 covers 17 residues. The V segment lost 5 bases and the J segment 1 base; nucleotides outside the gene matches: 8. Per germline, CDR1 MNHEY and CDR2 SMNVEV (reference sequence). CDR3 region: CASSPSPGLAGSYEQYF. As DNA, the CDR3 is TGTGCCAGCAGTCCATCTCCGGGACTAGCGGGATCCTACGAGCAGTACTTC.

The rearrangement uses TRBV29-1 and TRBJ1-1, with 7 positions matching TRBD1. The V segment lost 4 bases and the J segment 1 base; nucleotides outside the gene matches: 9. This CDR3 spans 15 amino acids. CDR1 is SQVTM, CDR2 ANQGSEA, per germline. The DNA of the CDR3 is TGCAGCGTTGGGGGTAGCGGGACAGAGAACACTGAAGCTTTCTTT. Residues: CSVGGSGTENTEAFF. Full variable domain (remainder filled in from reference TRBV29-1 and TRBJ1-1): SAVISQKPSRDICQRGTSLTIQCQVDSQVTMMFWYRQQPGQSLTLIATANQGSEATYESGFVIDKFPISRPNLTFSTLTVSNMSPEDSSIYLCSVGGSGTENTEAFFGQGTRLTVV.

This clone was seen more than once but under ten times. The J gene is TRBJ1-1, the V gene TRBV29-1; D may be TRBD1 (5 bases). The CDR3 covers 10 residues. The germline V gene has CDR1 SQVTM and CDR2 ANQGSEA. Between the trimmed V and J ends, which lost 4 bases and 7 bases, there was a span of 7 bases. The CDR3 loop is CSVGDSEAFF. The CDR3 DNA follows: TGCAGCGTTGGAGACAGTGAAGCTTTCTTT.

The V and J genes are TRBV7-2 and TRBJ2-7; the D gene is possibly TRBD2 (6 bases). Trimming took off 1 base at V and 6 bases at J, with 10 bases between the two ends. The CDR3 spans 13 residues. The germline V gene has CDR1 SGHTA and CDR2 FQGNSA. CDR3 bases: TGTGCCAGCAGCTTAGACGGGGGACCCGAGCAGTACTTC. Translating gives CASSLDGGPEQYF.

This chain joins TRBV7-3 and TRBJ1-4; tentative D call: TRBD1 (6 bases). Germline V CDR1 and CDR2: SGHTA, FQGTGA. This CDR3 comprises 14 residues. The germline V and J ends were trimmed by 5 bases and 5 bases, with 12 bases remaining between them. Written as DNA, the CDR3 is TGTGCCAGCAGCACGACAGGAGGAAATGAAAAACTGTTTTTT. Its translation is CASSTTGGNEKLFF. The full variable domain, with the rest looked up from reference TRBV7-3 and TRBJ1-4, is GAGVSQTPSNKVTEKGKYVELRCDPISGHTALYWYRQSLGQGPEFLIYFQGTGAADDSGLPNDRFFAVRPEGSVSTLKIQRTERGDSAVYLCASSTTGGNEKLFFGSGTQLSVL.

This chain uses TRBV27 with TRBJ1-1; D possibly corresponds to TRBD1 (6 bases). Germline lookup yields CDR1 MNHEY and CDR2 SMNVEV (reference sequence). V lost 2 bases and J 6 bases, leaving 16 bases between the germline ends. The CDR3 runs to 15 residues. The CDR3 DNA reads as TGTGCCAGCAGTTTAATTATTCAGGGGAAGGCTGAAGCTTTCTTT. Residues: CASSLIIQGKAEAFF.

This clone was seen a single time. The chain couples TRBV7-3 to TRBJ2-1, with 10 bases that match TRBD2. The CDR3 spans 16 residues. The junction had 12 bases not matched to a gene; V was cut back by 5 bases and J by 8 bases. Germline V gives CDR1 SGHTA, CDR2 FQGTGA. The CDR3 DNA reads TGTGCCAGCAGCCCCCTCCCCGCTAGCGGGAGCTATGAGCAGTTCTTC. The encoded protein is CASSPLPASGSYEQFF. Full variable domain (missing parts from reference TRBV7-3 and TRBJ2-1): GAGVSQTPSNKVTEKGKYVELRCDPISGHTALYWYRQSLGQGPEFLIYFQGTGAADDSGLPNDRFFAVRPEGSVSTLKIQRTERGDSAVYLCASSPLPASGSYEQFFGPGTRLTVL.

The chain recombines TRBV7-2 with TRBJ2-3, with 8 bases identical to TRBD1. The CDR3 contains 14 residues. Germline CDR1 reads SGHTA; CDR2 reads FQGNSA. With 5 bases clipped from V and 0 bases from J, the junction kept 1 base outside the gene matches. CDR3 nucleotide sequence: TGTGCCAGCAGCCGACAGGGGAGCACAGATACGCAGTATTTT. Amino acids: CASSRQGSTDTQYF.

The CDR3 protein is CASSPARGLAGVHEQFF. Written as DNA, the CDR3 is TGTGCCAGCAGCCCAGCCCGCGGACTAGCGGGAGTCCATGAGCAGTTCTTC. The chain links TRBV7-2 to TRBJ2-1; 13 positions match TRBD2. CDR3 length: 17 amino acids. In germline, CDR1 is SGHTA, CDR2 FQGNSA. The V gene end was trimmed by 5 bases and the J gene end by 8 bases; junction bases not matched to a gene: 12.

This CDR3 reads CASSLAGVETQYF. DNA for the CDR3: TGTGCCAGCAGCTTAGCCGGGGTAGAGACCCAGTACTTC. The gene calls are TRBV13 and TRBJ2-5, with TRBD2 as a possible D gene (5 bases). V shed 1 base and J shed 4 bases, with 7 bases lying between them. Germline V gene sequence: CDR1 PRHDT, CDR2 FYEKMQ (reference sequence). This CDR3 comprises 13 residues.